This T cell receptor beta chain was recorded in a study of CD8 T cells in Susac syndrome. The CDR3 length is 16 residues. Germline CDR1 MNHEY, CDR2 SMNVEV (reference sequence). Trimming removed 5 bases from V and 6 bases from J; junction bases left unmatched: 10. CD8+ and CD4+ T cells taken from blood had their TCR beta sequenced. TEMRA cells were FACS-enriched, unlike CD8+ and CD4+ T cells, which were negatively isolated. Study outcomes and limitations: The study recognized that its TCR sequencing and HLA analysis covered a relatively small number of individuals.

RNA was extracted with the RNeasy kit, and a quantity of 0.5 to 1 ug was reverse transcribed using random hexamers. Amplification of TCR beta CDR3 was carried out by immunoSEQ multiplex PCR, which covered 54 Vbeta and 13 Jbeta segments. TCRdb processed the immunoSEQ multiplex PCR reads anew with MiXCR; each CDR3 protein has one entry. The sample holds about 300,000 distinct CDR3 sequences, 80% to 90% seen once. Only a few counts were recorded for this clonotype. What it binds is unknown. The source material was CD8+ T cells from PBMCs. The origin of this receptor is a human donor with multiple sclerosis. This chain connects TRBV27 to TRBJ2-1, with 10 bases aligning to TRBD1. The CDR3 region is CASSAPGQGSSNEQFF. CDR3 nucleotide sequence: TGTGCCAGCAGTGCCCCGGGACAGGGGTCTAGCAATGAGCAGTTCTTC.